This T cell receptor beta chain was recovered during a study of blood T cell repertoires in COVID-19. Across the study: COVID-19 samples, acute and convalescent, were from the United States, Italy and Spain.

This CDR3 contains 13 residues. The germline V gene encodes CDR1 SGHVS and CDR2 FQNEAQ. With 1 base removed from V and 5 bases from J, the gap between germline ends came to 9 bases. Under the authors' procedure: Estimated nucleated cell counts came from reference gene primer amplification. The protocol was immunoSEQ multiplex PCR, while the TCRdb copy is restricted to in-frame clones and leaves out a portion. D and trimming were read from the DNA, whereas the V and J calls and clone size are those reported in that table. Of about 200,000 clones listed, about nine tenths are singletons. This clonotype was obtained from a man between 40 and 49 years old with acute or convalescent COVID-19. The rearrangement joins TRBV7-8 to TRBJ2-7; weak D call: TRBD1 (5 bases). The material sequenced was peripheral blood. CDR3 DNA sequence: TGTGCCAGCAGCTTAGAGGTGGACAACGAGCAGTACTTC. Protein: CASSLEVDNEQYF.